Listed below are T cell receptor beta chains from one sample, sequenced in a study of metastatic and nonmetastatic thyroid tumors. TCRdb re-clonotyped the PCR reads via MiXCR. The sample contains tens of thousands of clones, 4% of which appear only once. Material: blood. The origin of the receptors is a female donor with papillary thyroid cancer or a benign thyroid nodule (not recorded which). Some clones in this sample may be carry-over from other donors' samples. CDR3s include the opening cysteine and the closing phenylalanine or tryptophan. D genes are given only for firm matches. Clone sizes are given selectively: once, few, many, or a class where the clone is expanded.

V gene	D gene	clone size	J gene	CDR3 DNA	CDR3 protein
TRBV5-6	TRBD1	many	TRBJ1-1	TGTGCCAGCAGCTACCTCGGGGGACAGTCTATCGGCACTGAAGCTTTCTTT	CASSYLGGQSIGTEAFF
TRBV4-2	TRBD2	many	TRBJ2-7	TGTGCCAGCAGCCAAGATAGCGGGAGCTCCTACGAGCAGTACTTC	CASSQDSGSSYEQYF
TRBV9	-	many	TRBJ1-1	TGTGCCAGCAGCGGGGACGTCAACACTGAAGCTTTCTTT	CASSGDVNTEAFF
TRBV6-4	-	many	TRBJ2-3	TGTGCCAGGGTCCGTGTTAGATGGGATACGCAGTATTTT	CARVRVRWDTQYF
TRBV20-1	-	many	TRBJ2-2	TGCAGTGCTAGCCCCAGGGCGGCCGGGGAGCTGTTTTTT	CSASPRAAGELFF
TRBV14	TRBD2	-	TRBJ2-1	TGTGCCAGCAGCCAAGCGACGGGCGGGAGTGAGCAGTTCTTC	CASSQATGGSEQFF
TRBV18	-	many	TRBJ2-3	TGTGCCAGCTCACTGACTAGCACAGATACGCAGTATTTT	CASSLTSTDTQYF
TRBV6-2/TRBV6-3	-	many	TRBJ1-1	TGTGCCAGCAGTCCCGACCGGCGGGAAGCTTTCTTT	CASSPDRREAFF
TRBV12-3/TRBV12-4	TRBD1	many	TRBJ2-5	TGTGCCAGCACGAACGGGGACAGGGGTGAGACCCAGTACTTC	CASTNGDRGETQYF
TRBV9	-	-	TRBJ2-3	TGTGCCAGCAGCGACACATTTAGTTGGAGCGAGACAGATACGCATTATTTT	CASSDTFSWSETDTHYF
TRBV19	TRBD2	many	TRBJ2-3	TGTGCCAGTAGTGCAATGGCTAGCGGGAGGGTCACAGATACGCAGTATTTT	CASSAMASGRVTDTQYF
TRBV7-6	TRBD1	many	TRBJ2-1	TGTGCCAGCAGCTCCACAGGGGGCTCCTACAATGAGCAGTTCTTC	CASSSTGGSYNEQFF
TRBV11-1	TRBD2	few	TRBJ2-1	TGTGCCAGCAACTATAGCGGGAGTTCGGCCAATGAGCAGTTCTTC	CASNYSGSSANEQFF
TRBV20-1	TRBD2	many	TRBJ2-5	TGCAGTGCTAGAGCGGGAGGGCGAGAGACCCAGTACTTC	CSARAGGRETQYF
TRBV11-3	TRBD1	-	TRBJ1-2	TGTGCCAGCAGCATAGAACAGGGGAGGGATGGCTACACCTTC	CASSIEQGRDGYTF
TRBV27	-	-	TRBJ1-5	TGTGCCAGCCAAGGCAGGGGTGGCAATCAGCCCCAGCATTTT	CASQGRGGNQPQHF
TRBV20-1	TRBD1	many	TRBJ2-7	TGCAGTGCTAGAGGGACAGGGGACTGGCACGAGCAGTACTTC	CSARGTGDWHEQYF
TRBV7-3	TRBD1	-	TRBJ1-2	TGTGCCAGCAGCGTTGGGGACAGTCCTTATGGCTACACCTTC	CASSVGDSPYGYTF
TRBV9	-	-	TRBJ2-1	TGTGCCAGCAGCGTAGCTGCAAGGGCGGAAGGAGGGAATACGCAGTTCTTC	CASSVAARAEGGNTQFF
TRBV3-1	-	many	TRBJ2-5	TGTGCCAGCAGCGTAGGCCTAGCGAGTAAGACCCAGTACTTC	CASSVGLASKTQYF
TRBV10-3	-	few	TRBJ1-4	TGTGCCATCAGTGAGGGACATCGGCATGAAAAACTGTTTTTT	CAISEGHRHEKLFF
TRBV7-2	-	many	TRBJ1-1	TGTGCCAGCAGCTTAGCGCCCACAGGAATGAACACTGAAGCTTTCTTT	CASSLAPTGMNTEAFF
TRBV5-1	-	few	TRBJ1-3	TGCGCCAGCAGCTTGTATCCGGTTAGCTCTGGAAACACCATATATTTT	CASSLYPVSSGNTIYF
TRBV28	TRBD1	many	TRBJ1-1	TGTGCCAGCAGTTTCGACAGGGGGCGGAAAGCTTTCTTT	CASSFDRGRKAFF
TRBV6-1	-	few	TRBJ2-6	TGTGCCAGCAGTGAGGGGGTGAGAGTGTCGGGGGCCAACGTCCTGACTTTC	CASSEGVRVSGANVLTF
TRBV9	-	-	TRBJ2-1	TGTGCCAGCAGCGTAGGAGGCGGGACGGGGAATGAGCAGTTCTTC	CASSVGGGTGNEQFF
TRBV27	-	few	TRBJ2-3	TGTGCCAGCAGTTTGTATAGCGGTAGCACAGATACGCAGTATTTT	CASSLYSGSTDTQYF
TRBV18	-	-	TRBJ2-3	TGTGCCAGCTCACCAAGGCCGGGTGGAGCGGGCACAGATACGCAGTATTTT	CASSPRPGGAGTDTQYF
TRBV14	-	many	TRBJ2-5	TGTGCCAGCAGCCAAGATGAGACCCAGTACTTC	CASSQDETQYF
TRBV6-1	-	-	TRBJ2-5	TGTGCCAGCAGTGCGGGACGGCTTCAAGAGACCCAGTACTTC	CASSAGRLQETQYF
TRBV6-1	TRBD1	-	TRBJ2-1	TGTGCCAGCAGTTTCGGGACAGGGGGCAGGGAGCAGTTCTTC	CASSFGTGGREQFF